Sequencing of this T cell receptor (beta chain) was carried out in a study of T cells in Graves' hyperthyroidism and ophthalmopathy. The patients, who ranged from 18 to 65 in age, presented with newly diagnosed hyperthyroidism lasting under 2 months. Per the germline V gene, CDR1 is MDHEN and CDR2 is SYDVKM. This CDR3 spans 14 amino acids. Trimming at V came to 6 bases and at J to 5 bases, leaving 7 bases not matched to a gene. At least ten counts were recorded for this clonotype. Researchers took RNA transcripts and amplified the TCR beta CDR3 regions from them. The HTBI primer set drove a first-round RT-PCR of the TCR CDR3. TCRdb analysed the multiplex PCR reads with MiXCR anew, one entry per CDR3 protein. The data show some 300,000 distinct CDR3 sequences, roughly 17% seen once.

The J gene is TRBJ1-5, the V gene TRBV28; 7 bases match TRBD1. This receptor was identified in a man aged 30-40 years with Graves' hyperthyroidism. Sequenced input: blood. The CDR3 protein is CASRNRGLHQPQHF. CDR3 in DNA: TGTGCCAGCAGAAACAGGGGTCTACATCAGCCCCAGCATTTT.